The 18 T cell receptor beta chains below all came from one sample that was sequenced in a study of shared clonotypes between healthy human individuals. Positive CCR7 selection of CD45RO-negative cells yielded the naive CD8 cells, and terminally differentiated effector memory CD45RA+ cells were excluded. Sequencing was performed with immunoSEQ multiplex PCR; in TCRdb, only in-frame clones are kept and a portion is missing. The table has around 650,000 clones, around 96% seen once; the top ten hold more than 0.085%. Material: naive CD8+ T cells sorted from blood. The receptors here all came from a woman aged 30 to 39 in good health.

This rearrangement joins TRBV28 to TRBJ2-7; the D gene is possibly TRBD2 (6 bases). The V gene lost 5 bases and the J gene lost 4 bases, with 15 bases spanning the gap. CDR3 length: 14 residues. Germline V CDR1 and CDR2: MDHEN, SYDVKM. The CDR3 DNA reads as TGTGCCAGCAGTGGGGCGGGCGGGGAGTACGAGCAGTACTTC. Translated: CASSGAGGEYEQYF.

The chain carries TRBV6-6 and TRBJ1-4; 7 bases fit TRBD1. The CDR3 has 13 residues. Germline V gene sequence: CDR1 MNHNY, CDR2 SVGAGI (reference sequence). The V segment lost 5 bases and the J segment 15 bases; nucleotides outside the gene matches: 12. CDR3 sequence (DNA): TGTGCCAGCAGTACACGGACAGGCTGGGGGTTGTTTTTT. Translated: CASSTRTGWGLFF.

This chain uses TRBV19 with TRBJ1-2; D not resolved. The V and J ends lost 5 bases and 6 bases respectively, with 7 bases between them. Germline V gene lookup returns CDR1 LNHDA and CDR2 SQIVND (reference sequence). CDR3 size: 11 residues. CDR3 in amino acids: CASSFSDGYTF. The CDR3 bases are TGTGCCAGTAGTTTTTCGGATGGCTACACCTTC. Full variable domain (rest looked up from reference TRBV19 and TRBJ1-2): DGGITQSPKYLFRKEGQNVTLSCEQNLNHDAMYWYRQDPGQGLRLIYYSQIVNDFQKGDIAEGYSVSREKKESFPLTVTSAQKNPTAFYLCASSFSDGYTFGSGTRLTVV.

The table lists this clone with a count of one. V and J are TRBV4-1 and TRBJ2-2; D gene ambiguous. Germline values: CDR1 MGHRA, CDR2 YSYEKL. CDR3 length: 16 residues. Deletions cut 0 bases from V and 4 bases from J, with 12 bases between. This CDR3 is CASSQERGLPTGELFF. The CDR3 DNA sequence: TGCGCCAGCAGCCAAGAGAGAGGCCTCCCCACCGGGGAGCTGTTTTTT.

The chain combines TRBV7-8 with TRBJ1-1; the D is unclear. The V gene lost 2 bases and the J gene lost 2 bases, with 6 bases spanning the gap. Germline V CDR1 and CDR2: SGHVS, FQNEAQ. This CDR3 has 13 residues. CDR3 sequence: CASSLSGNTEAFF. The CDR3 coding sequence is TGTGCCAGCAGCTTATCAGGAAACACTGAAGCTTTCTTT.

The rearrangement joins TRBV15 to TRBJ1-1, with D unresolved. The germline V and J ends were trimmed by 5 bases and 3 bases, with 13 bases remaining between them. The CDR3 extends over 14 amino acids. Germline V gives CDR1 LNHNV, CDR2 YYDKDF (reference sequence). CDR3 region: CATSPPRADTEAFF. DNA for the CDR3: TGTGCCACCAGCCCGCCCCGGGCCGACACTGAAGCTTTCTTT.

CDR3 bases: TGTGCCAGCAGTGAAGGGAATGTTCGGGTAGCGGGAGGGTACGAGCAGTACTTC. This encodes CASSEGNVRVAGGYEQYF. The J gene is TRBJ2-7, the V gene TRBV2; 11 bases agree with TRBD2. CDR3 length: 18 amino acids. Germline V lookup: CDR1 SNHLY, CDR2 FYNNEI. The junction had 12 bases not matched to a gene; V was cut back by 1 base and J by 4 bases.

The V gene is TRBV15, the J gene TRBJ2-7; the D gene could be TRBD1 or TRBD2 (6 bases each). Germline CDR1 and CDR2: LNHNV and YYDKDF (reference sequence). V was clipped by 3 bases and J by 2 bases, with 14 bases between them. The CDR3 sequence is 15 residues long. CDR3 region: CATSSGGWGPYEQYF. CDR3 DNA: TGTGCCACCAGCAGCGGGGGTTGGGGGCCCTACGAGCAGTACTTC.

The V and J genes are TRBV19 and TRBJ2-7; 10 nucleotides match TRBD1. The junction had 11 bases not matched to a gene; V was cut back by 11 bases and J by 4 bases. The CDR3 spans 14 residues. Germline lookup yields CDR1 LNHDA and CDR2 SQIVND (reference sequence). The CDR3: CACSPGTGEYEQYF. CDR3 in DNA: TGTGCCTGCTCCCCCGGGACAGGGGAATACGAGCAGTACTTC.

The CDR3: CASSLLPENQPQHF. The CDR3 bases are TGTGCCAGCAGTTTACTTCCAGAAAATCAGCCCCAGCATTTT. The V call is TRBV28, the J call TRBJ1-5, with unresolved D. CDR1 is MDHEN, CDR2 SYDVKM, per germline. CDR3 length: 14 residues. Trimming cost V 2 bases and J 4 bases, with 9 bases left between them.

The genes are TRBV5-1 and TRBJ1-5; the D gene is possibly TRBD1 (5 bases). V lost 4 bases, J lost 1 base, and 12 bases lay in between. CDR3 length: 15 amino acids. Germline assignment: CDR1 SGHRS and CDR2 YFSETQ. The CDR3 sequence is CASSASGLSNQPQHF. The DNA for the CDR3 is TGCGCCAGCAGCGCGTCAGGGTTAAGCAATCAGCCCCAGCATTTT.

The CDR3 region is CASSPMGGGVLAEGYEQYF. The CDR3 nucleotides read TGTGCCAGCAGTCCCATGGGGGGGGGAGTACTAGCGGAAGGCTACGAGCAGTACTTC. The rearrangement joins TRBV27 to TRBJ2-7, with 8 positions matching TRBD2. The CDR3 covers 19 residues. In germline, CDR1 is MNHEY, CDR2 SMNVEV (reference sequence). The J segment lost 3 bases and the V segment lost 5 bases, leaving 21 bases of the junction unmatched.

The rearrangement links TRBV6-1 to TRBJ1-1; D uncertain. The CDR3 spans 14 residues. CDR1 is MNHNS and CDR2 is SASEGT in the germline V gene. V was cut by 8 bases and J by 1 base, with 14 bases left in between. The CDR3, as DNA: TGTGCCAGCTCAGCCTCCGGTGGGAACACTGAAGCTTTCTTT. Residues: CASSASGGNTEAFF.

The chain joins TRBV19 to TRBJ1-1; D gene unclear. The CDR3 length is 13 residues. V lost 3 bases to trimming and J lost 3 bases, with 8 bases between them. CDR1 LNHDA and CDR2 SQIVND come from the germline V gene (reference sequence). CDR3 nucleotide sequence: TGTGCCAGTAGTATCCCGAGGCACACTGAAGCTTTCTTT. As protein: CASSIPRHTEAFF.

The CDR3 loop is CASSGRQGMTDTQYF. Written as DNA, the CDR3 is TGTGCCAGCAGCGGAAGACAGGGGATGACAGATACGCAGTATTTT. The J gene is TRBJ2-3, the V gene TRBV11-2, with 8 bases that match TRBD1. The ends lost 5 bases at V and 3 bases at J; junction bases unmatched: 7. There are 15 residues in the CDR3. Germline V CDR1 and CDR2: SGHAT, FQNNGV.

This chain connects TRBV5-1 to TRBJ2-3; 13 bases fit TRBD2. J was trimmed by 5 bases and V by 0 bases; bases with no gene match: 0. The length of the CDR3 is 15 residues. From germline, CDR1 is SGHRS and CDR2 YFSETQ. CDR3: CASSLGTSGRDTQYF. For the CDR3, the DNA is TGCGCCAGCAGCTTGGGGACTAGCGGGAGAGATACGCAGTATTTT.

Concerning this clone itself: Other DNA sequences in the sample encode the same CDR3. The rearrangement joins TRBV13 to TRBJ2-7; TRBD2 matches at 10 bases. V dropped 5 bases and J dropped 2; count of bases not matched to a gene: 3. CDR1 PRHDT and CDR2 FYEKMQ come from the germline V gene (reference sequence). The CDR3 runs 14 residues. CDR3 protein: CASSLGLAAYEQYF. As DNA, the CDR3 is TGTGCCAGCAGCCTCGGACTAGCGGCCTACGAGCAGTACTTC.

The chain is built from TRBV14 and TRBJ2-5; D perhaps matches TRBD2 (5 bases). V lost 6 bases and J lost 3, with 11 bases in between. The germline CDR1 and CDR2 sequences are SGHDN and FVKESK. This CDR3 is 13 amino acids long. The CDR3 nucleotides read TGTGCCAGCAGGGACGGACTGAAAGAGACCCAGTACTTC. Encoded protein: CASRDGLKETQYF. Complete variable domain (other parts from reference TRBV14 and TRBJ2-5): EAGVTQFPSHSVIEKGQTVTLRCDPISGHDNLYWYRRVMGKEIKFLLHFVKESKQDESGMPNNRFLAERTGGTYSTLKVQPAELEDSGVYFCASRDGLKETQYFGPGTRLLVL.